One and the same sample provided the 27 T cell receptor beta chains below, sequenced in a study of OX40 agonist ivuxolimab in advanced cancers. Data came from immunoSEQ multiplex PCR; TCRdb stores just in-frame clones and leaves some out. The data show about 73,000 clones, approximately 92% seen once. The source was CD4+ or CD8+ T cells sorted from blood, collected in a trial of the OX40 agonist ivuxolimab. These receptors came from an adult with an advanced solid tumor such as melanoma, head and neck, liver or kidney cancer.

The J gene is TRBJ2-3, the V gene TRBV7-8; D is tentatively TRBD1 or TRBD2 (5 bases each). The ends were cut back, 7 bases at V and 3 bases at J, with 11 bases in the middle. Germline-derived CDR1 and CDR2 are SGHVS and FQNEAQ. The CDR3 is 13 amino acids. DNA of the CDR3: TGTGCCAGCAAGGGGAGTACTACAGATACGCAGTATTTT. Its translation is CASKGSTTDTQYF.

Here the CDR3 reads CASSLSAGNTEAFF. The CDR3 DNA is TGTGCCAGCAGCTTAAGCGCAGGGAACACTGAAGCTTTCTTT. The chain carries TRBV7-8 and TRBJ1-1, with D hard to call. The V gene's germline CDR1 is SGHVS and CDR2 FQNEAQ. The V end lost 2 bases, the J end lost 1 base, and 8 bases lay between the germline ends. The CDR3 extends over 14 amino acids.

The V gene is TRBV7-8, the J gene TRBJ1-1, with no clear D. The V and J ends lost 0 bases and 1 base respectively, with 12 bases between them. Germline loops: CDR1 SGHVS, CDR2 FQNEAQ. The CDR3 spans 16 residues. The CDR3 sequence: CASSLARLAWNTEAFF. CDR3 coding DNA: TGTGCCAGCAGCTTAGCACGACTGGCTTGGAACACTGAAGCTTTCTTT.

The rearrangement joins TRBV28 to TRBJ1-3; D remains unclear. This CDR3 contains 12 residues. Germline V CDR1 and CDR2: MDHEN, SYDVKM. V dropped 8 bases and J dropped 8 bases, with 13 bases sitting between them. The CDR3 nucleotides are TGTGCCAGCTCCGTCAAGGGTTACACCATATATTTT. It specifies CASSVKGYTIYF.

In nucleotides, the CDR3 is TGTGCCAGCAGCTTCAGACTAGCGGGAGGATTAAACTACGAGCAGTACTTC. Its protein product is CASSFRLAGGLNYEQYF. The V and J genes are TRBV7-2 and TRBJ2-7; 13 bases are a match to TRBD2. CDR3 length equals 17 residues. Germline CDR1 and CDR2: SGHTA and FQGNSA. Germline trimming cut 3 bases from V and 3 bases from J; bases unmatched to any gene: 8.

The rearrangement joins TRBV4-3 to TRBJ2-6; D gene unclear. V lost 8 bases, J lost 1 base, and 21 bases lay in between. CDR1 and CDR2 (germline): LGHNA, YSLEER. CDR3 size: 18 residues. The DNA of the CDR3 is TGCGCCAGCCGACCCCGGGCCTCTTTGAGGTCTGGGGCCAACGTCCTGACTTTC. It codes for CASRPRASLRSGANVLTF.

The V call is TRBV10-3, the J call TRBJ2-2; D is ambiguous. The CDR3 is made up of 14 amino acids. The germline V gene has CDR1 ENHRY and CDR2 SYGVKD. V was cut by 6 bases and J by 3 bases, with 11 bases left in between. In DNA form, the CDR3 reads TGTGCCATCAGGGGCTCGGACGACACCGGGGAGCTGTTTTTT. Translation gives CAIRGSDDTGELFF.

This sequence joins TRBV20-1 and TRBJ2-1; unclear D gene. In germline, CDR1 is DFQATT, CDR2 SNEGSKA (reference sequence). The CDR3 sequence is 9 residues long. V was shortened by 3 bases and J by 9 bases, with 3 bases between the two germline ends. CDR3 nucleotides: TGCAGTGCTAGTCTTGAGCAGTTCTTC. Its translation is CSASLEQFF.

The chain has TRBV5-8 and TRBJ2-1; D not resolved. The V and J ends lost 2 bases and 6 bases respectively, with 9 bases between them. CDR1 is SGHTS, CDR2 YDEGEE, per germline. The CDR3 extends over 13 amino acids. CDR3 region: CASSFRGSNEQFF. CDR3 nucleotide sequence: TGTGCCAGCAGCTTTCGAGGAAGCAATGAGCAGTTCTTC.

The V gene is TRBV7-9, the J gene TRBJ2-7; 8 nucleotides agree with TRBD2. The CDR3 totals 14 residues. Germline V lookup: CDR1 SEHNR, CDR2 FQNEAQ (reference sequence). J gave up 4 bases and V 1 base, and 3 bases lay outside the gene matches. The CDR3 DNA follows: TGTGCCAGCAGCTTAGGACTAGCGTTATACGAGCAGTACTTC. Translation gives CASSLGLALYEQYF. The full variable domain, rest sourced from reference TRBV7-9 and TRBJ2-7, is DTGVSQNPRHKITKRGQNVTFRCDPISEHNRLYWYRQTLGQGPEFLTYFQNEAQLEKSRLLSDRFSAERPKGSFSTLEIQRTEQGDSAMYLCASSLGLALYEQYFGPGTRLTVT.

The chain carries TRBV19 and TRBJ2-3; D not resolved. This CDR3 has 14 amino acids. The V gene's germline CDR1 is LNHDA and CDR2 SQIVND (reference sequence). Trimming removed 5 bases at V and 2 bases at J, with 11 bases between. The CDR3 loop is CASSPGYLTDTQYF. The CDR3 nucleotides read TGTGCCAGTAGTCCGGGTTATCTCACAGATACGCAGTATTTT.

This clone was counted once. V usage is TRBV5-6 and J usage is TRBJ1-2; D is uncertain. The CDR3 consists of 12 residues. The germline V gene encodes CDR1 SGHDT and CDR2 YYEEEE. Trimming took off 4 bases at V and 3 bases at J, with 7 bases between the two ends. The CDR3 sequence: CASSDRDYGYTF. Written as DNA, the CDR3 is TGTGCCAGCAGCGACCGGGACTATGGCTACACCTTC.

To note about this clone: The identical CDR3 is also encoded by other nucleotide sequences in the sample. V is TRBV29-1 and J is TRBJ1-2; D is perhaps TRBD1 (6 bases). Per the germline V gene, CDR1 is SQVTM and CDR2 is ANQGSEA. The CDR3 extends over 18 amino acids. V was shortened by 4 bases and J by 3 bases, with 27 bases between the two germline ends. CDR3 coding DNA: TGCAGCGTTGGTGGGGGACGCGGGGGGCGCGGAACTCACTATGGCTACACCTTC. Its translation is CSVGGGRGGRGTHYGYTF. The full variable domain, rest sourced from reference TRBV29-1 and TRBJ1-2, is SAVISQKPSRDICQRGTSLTIQCQVDSQVTMMFWYRQQPGQSLTLIATANQGSEATYESGFVIDKFPISRPNLTFSTLTVSNMSPEDSSIYLCSVGGGRGGRGTHYGYTFGSGTRLTVV.

The V and J genes are TRBV5-6 and TRBJ2-6, with D possibly being TRBD2 (5 bases). The CDR3 has 14 amino acids. CDR1 is SGHDT and CDR2 is YYEEEE in the germline V gene. Trimming took off 2 bases at V and 7 bases at J, with 10 bases between the two ends. Here the CDR3 reads CASSFLRVANVLTF. For the CDR3, the DNA is TGTGCCAGCAGCTTCCTGAGGGTCGCCAACGTCCTGACTTTC.

This clone was seen a single time. The V gene is TRBV7-3, the J gene TRBJ2-7, with D tentatively TRBD2 (5 bases). Per the germline V gene, CDR1 is SGHTA and CDR2 is FQGTGA. Trimming took 4 bases from V and 6 from J, leaving 13 bases between them. CDR3 length: 13 amino acids. The CDR3 is CASSSTNQGEQYF. Written as DNA, the CDR3 is TGTGCCAGCAGCTCGACTAACCAAGGCGAGCAGTACTTC. Full variable domain (missing parts from reference TRBV7-3 and TRBJ2-7): GAGVSQTPSNKVTEKGKYVELRCDPISGHTALYWYRQSLGQGPEFLIYFQGTGAADDSGLPNDRFFAVRPEGSVSTLKIQRTERGDSAVYLCASSSTNQGEQYFGPGTRLTVT.

The chain recombines TRBV19 with TRBJ2-3; 11 nucleotides match TRBD2. Unmatched junction bases numbered 4, after V lost 4 bases and J lost 4 bases. CDR1 and CDR2 from the germline V gene are LNHDA and SQIVND (reference sequence). The CDR3 consists of 15 residues. CDR3 sequence: CASSTLAGDADTQYF. The CDR3 region has the DNA TGTGCCAGTAGTACACTAGCGGGAGACGCAGATACGCAGTATTTT.

This chain links TRBV10-3 with TRBJ2-3; possibly TRBD1 or TRBD2 for D (5 bases each). V lost 11 bases and J 2 bases, leaving 17 bases between the germline ends. The germline gives CDR1 ENHRY, CDR2 SYGVKD. The CDR3 contains 14 residues. CDR3 sequence: CAVSPGTNTDTQYF. CDR3 bases: TGTGCCGTCTCCCCCGGGACGAACACAGATACGCAGTATTTT.

The chain combines TRBV5-1 with TRBJ2-2; a weak D match, TRBD2 (7 bases). V lost 4 bases and J 4 bases, leaving 14 bases between the germline ends. The germline CDR1 and CDR2 sequences are SGHRS and YFSETQ. There are 15 residues in the CDR3. The CDR3 protein is CASSVSGTSTGELFF. CDR3 coding DNA: TGCGCCAGCAGCGTAAGCGGGACAAGCACCGGGGAGCTGTTTTTT.

This chain joins TRBV19 and TRBJ2-3; D is unclear. The V and J ends lost 1 base and 1 base respectively, with 9 bases between them. CDR1 is LNHDA, CDR2 SQIVND, per germline (reference sequence). The CDR3 spans 15 residues. CDR3 loop: CASSIVPVGTDTQYF. The CDR3 DNA is TGTGCCAGTAGTATAGTTCCGGTGGGCACAGATACGCAGTATTTT.

The chain has TRBV5-1 and TRBJ1-6; D possibly corresponds to TRBD1 (6 bases). Germline V gene data show CDR1 as SGHRS and CDR2 as YFSETQ. The CDR3 length is 14 residues. Trimming shortened V by 0 bases and J by 7 bases, and 8 bases separated the two germline ends. This CDR3 reads CASSLGTVNSPLHF. Here the CDR3 DNA reads TGCGCCAGCAGCTTGGGGACAGTCAATTCACCCCTCCACTTT.

This clone occurred once. The chain has TRBV7-9 and TRBJ2-1, with 7 positions matching TRBD2. J lost 4 bases, V lost 5 bases, and 8 bases had no gene match. The CDR3 is 15 amino acids. In germline, CDR1 is SEHNR, CDR2 FQNEAQ (reference sequence). In nucleotides, the CDR3 is TGTGCCAGCAGCGCCCTGGGGGGGTCGTACAATGAGCAGTTCTTC. Its translation: CASSALGGSYNEQFF.

The J gene is TRBJ1-5, the V gene TRBV9; no reliable D call. This CDR3 is built from 13 residues. Germline CDR1 SGDLS, CDR2 YYNGEE. The V end was cut by 6 bases, the J end by 4 bases, with 11 bases between. DNA for the CDR3: TGTGCCAGCACCAAGGGCACTAATCAGCCCCAGCATTTT. This sequence encodes CASTKGTNQPQHF.

This chain connects TRBV19 to TRBJ1-5; unclear D gene. The CDR3 is 14 residues long. Per germline, CDR1 LNHDA and CDR2 SQIVND (reference sequence). Trimming pared 0 bases from V and 6 bases from J, leaving 9 bases between. CDR3 residues: CASSIDTEAQPQHF. The CDR3 DNA follows: TGTGCCAGTAGTATAGATACAGAGGCTCAGCCCCAGCATTTT.

The genes are TRBV4-3 and TRBJ2-3, with 11 bases aligning to TRBD1. CDR1 is LGHNA, CDR2 YSLEER, per germline. This CDR3 has 15 amino acids. V dropped 5 bases and J dropped 4; count of bases not matched to a gene: 5. CDR3 DNA sequence: TGCGCCAGCAGCAAGGACAGGGGGCAGGCAGATACGCAGTATTTT. Protein: CASSKDRGQADTQYF.

V and J are TRBV5-1 and TRBJ2-6, with D tentatively TRBD2 (6 bases). Germline V gene lookup returns CDR1 SGHRS and CDR2 YFSETQ. Trimming removed 6 bases from V and 6 bases from J, with 10 bases in between. This CDR3 comprises 13 residues. The CDR3 loop reads CASNRDSANVLTF. The CDR3, as DNA: TGCGCCAGCAATCGGGACTCGGCCAACGTCCTGACTTTC.

This chain connects TRBV19 to TRBJ2-5; 10 bases map to TRBD2. CDR1 is LNHDA and CDR2 is SQIVND in the germline V gene (reference sequence). V shed 4 bases and J 5 bases; nucleotides not matched to a gene: 7. This CDR3 comprises 15 residues. CDR3 protein: CASSTLAGDLETQYF. The CDR3 DNA reads TGTGCCAGTAGTACCCTAGCGGGAGATCTTGAGACCCAGTACTTC.

The rearrangement uses TRBV6-1 and TRBJ2-7; 12 bases fit TRBD2. With 6 bases clipped from V and 5 bases from J, the junction kept 8 bases outside the gene matches. This CDR3 is built from 15 residues. Germline-derived CDR1 and CDR2 are MNHNS and SASEGT. CDR3 protein: CASRELAGGRNEQYF. CDR3 DNA: TGTGCCAGCAGAGAACTAGCGGGAGGCCGTAACGAGCAGTACTTC.